This T cell receptor (beta chain) was observed in a study of PD-1 blockade in classical Hodgkin lymphoma. This clone was detected a few times. Antigen unknown. Clones were sequenced by immunoSEQ multiplex PCR, and TCRdb holds only the in-frame ones, with some missing. The table has tens of thousands of clones, approximately 70% seen once; the top ten hold more than 9.5%. The study's findings and limits: Factors driving the repertoire differences, possibly disease activity or prior therapy, remain undefined. When set against healthy donors, newly diagnosed patients were reported to show lower baseline TCR diversity. Complete responders' diversity at baseline resembled that of newly diagnosed patients. Whereas CD4+ TCR diversity had risen significantly by C4D1, CD8+ TCR diversity had not.

The CDR3 covers 13 residues. Germline CDR1 and CDR2: ENHRY and SYGVKD. The V gene lost 6 bases and the J gene lost 0 bases, with 9 bases spanning the gap. Each patient's relapse followed autologous stem cell transplantation, and brentuximab vedotin exposure varied. The sequenced sample was peripheral blood mononuclear cells (PBMCs), obtained at baseline. The receptor was derived from a human donor with classical Hodgkin lymphoma. The chain links TRBV10-3 to TRBJ2-7; TRBD1 is a possible D gene (6 bases). The CDR3 nucleotides are TGTGCCATCAGCCGACAGGACTCCTACGAGCAGTACTTC. This codes for CAISRQDSYEQYF.